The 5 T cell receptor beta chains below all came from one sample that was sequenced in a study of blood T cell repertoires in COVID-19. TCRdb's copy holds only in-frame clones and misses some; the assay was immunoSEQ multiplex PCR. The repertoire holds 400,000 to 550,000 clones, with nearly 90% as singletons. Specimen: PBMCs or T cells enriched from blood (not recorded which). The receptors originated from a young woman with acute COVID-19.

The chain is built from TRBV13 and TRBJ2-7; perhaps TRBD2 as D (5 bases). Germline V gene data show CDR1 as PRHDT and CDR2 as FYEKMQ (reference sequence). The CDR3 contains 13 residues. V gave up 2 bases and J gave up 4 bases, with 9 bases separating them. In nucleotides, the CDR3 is TGTGCCAGCAGCTTACTCCGCGGGTACGAGCAGTACTTC. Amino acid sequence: CASSLLRGYEQYF.

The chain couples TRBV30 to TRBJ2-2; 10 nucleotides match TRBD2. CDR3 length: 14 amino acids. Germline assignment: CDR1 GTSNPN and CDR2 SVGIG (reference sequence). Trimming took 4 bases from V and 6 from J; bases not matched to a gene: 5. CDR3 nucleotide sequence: TGTGCCTGGACAGTAGCGGGAGGATCCGGGGAGCTGTTTTTT. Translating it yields CAWTVAGGSGELFF.

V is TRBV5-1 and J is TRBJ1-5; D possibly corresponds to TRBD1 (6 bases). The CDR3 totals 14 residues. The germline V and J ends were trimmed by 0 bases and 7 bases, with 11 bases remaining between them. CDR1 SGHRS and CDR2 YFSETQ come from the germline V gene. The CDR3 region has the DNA TGCGCCAGCAGCTTGGAAGGGGGATGGCAGCCCCAGCATTTT. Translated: CASSLEGGWQPQHF.

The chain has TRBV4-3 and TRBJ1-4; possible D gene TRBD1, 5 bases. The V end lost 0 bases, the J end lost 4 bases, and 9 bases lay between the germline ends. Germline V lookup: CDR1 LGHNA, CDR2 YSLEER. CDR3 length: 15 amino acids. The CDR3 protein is CASSQEQGGNEKLFF. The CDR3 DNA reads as TGCGCCAGCAGCCAAGAGCAGGGTGGTAATGAAAAACTGTTTTTT.

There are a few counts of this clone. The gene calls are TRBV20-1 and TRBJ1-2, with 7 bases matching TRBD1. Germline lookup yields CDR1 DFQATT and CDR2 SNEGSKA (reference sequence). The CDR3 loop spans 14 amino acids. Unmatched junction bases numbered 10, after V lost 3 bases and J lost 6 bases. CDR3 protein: CSASRLDRDDGYTF. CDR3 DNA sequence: TGCAGTGCTAGTCGCTTAGACAGGGATGATGGCTACACCTTC.